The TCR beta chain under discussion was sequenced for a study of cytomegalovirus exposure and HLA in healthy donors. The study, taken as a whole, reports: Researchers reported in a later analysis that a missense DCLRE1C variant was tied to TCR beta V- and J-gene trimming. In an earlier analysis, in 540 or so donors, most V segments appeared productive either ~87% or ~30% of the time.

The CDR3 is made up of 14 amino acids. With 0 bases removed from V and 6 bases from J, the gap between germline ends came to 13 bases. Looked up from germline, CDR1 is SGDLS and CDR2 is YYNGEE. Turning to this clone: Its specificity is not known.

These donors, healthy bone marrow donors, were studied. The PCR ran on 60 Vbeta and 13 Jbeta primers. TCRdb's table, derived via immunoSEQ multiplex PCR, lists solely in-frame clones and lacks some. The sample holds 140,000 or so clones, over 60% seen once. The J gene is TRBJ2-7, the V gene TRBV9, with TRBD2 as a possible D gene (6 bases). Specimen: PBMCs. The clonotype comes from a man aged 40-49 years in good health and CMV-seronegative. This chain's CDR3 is CASSVGDSQGEQYF. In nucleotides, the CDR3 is TGTGCCAGCAGCGTAGGGGACTCACAAGGCGAGCAGTACTTC.